The present T cell receptor (beta chain) was sequenced within a study of blood T cell repertoires in COVID-19. The germline V gene has CDR1 SQVTM and CDR2 ANQGSEA. V was trimmed by 4 bases and J by 0 bases, leaving 13 bases between them. This CDR3 comprises 15 residues. Repertoires were generated with immunoSEQ multiplex PCR, while TCRdb's copy carries only in-frame clones and drops some. The sample has some 490,000 clones; around nine tenths are singletons. The receptor was derived from a woman in her sixties who had recovered from COVID-19. The chain uses TRBV29-1 and TRBJ2-1; tentative D call: TRBD2 (6 bases). Sequencing was performed on PBMCs or T cells enriched from blood (not recorded which). The CDR3 bases are TGCAGCGTTGCGGAGGGCACAACCTCCTACAATGAGCAGTTCTTC. Translated: CSVAEGTTSYNEQFF.